These 23 T cell receptor beta chains share one sample of origin, sequenced in a study of control samples from healthy donors and cancer patients. The assay was immunoSEQ multiplex PCR, and TCRdb's table has in-frame clones only and misses some. The sample lists more than 75,000 clones, around 80% occurring once. Sample: blood. Receptors originate from a woman in her twenties or thirties in good health.

The chain couples TRBV6-4 to TRBJ2-7; D is tentatively TRBD1 or TRBD2 (6 bases each). V was pared by 7 bases and J by 5 bases, with 27 bases between. The CDR3 length is 17 residues. Germline lookup yields CDR1 MRHNA and CDR2 SNTAGT. CDR3 bases: TGTGCCAGCACTAACTATAGTGGTGGGGACGGGGGCCACGAGCAGTACTTC. This encodes CASTNYSGGDGGHEQYF.

The genes are TRBV5-1 and TRBJ1-2, with D possibly TRBD1 on 6 matching bases. This CDR3 region has 13 residues. Per germline, CDR1 SGHRS and CDR2 YFSETQ. The germline V and J ends were trimmed by 1 base and 7 bases, with 11 bases remaining between them. CDR3 loop: CASSLQGSRGYTF. In DNA form, the CDR3 reads TGCGCCAGCAGCTTGCAGGGGTCGCGTGGCTACACCTTC.

The V gene is TRBV4-3, the J gene TRBJ2-3; 8 positions match TRBD2. The CDR3 extends over 15 amino acids. V lost 5 bases and J lost 2; bases outside the gene matches: 6. Looked up from germline, CDR1 is LGHNA and CDR2 is YSLEER. The CDR3 loop reads CASSSGLAPTDTQYF. CDR3 in DNA: TGCGCCAGCAGCTCAGGACTAGCACCCACAGATACGCAGTATTTT.

The chain uses TRBV12-5 and TRBJ2-1, with 13 bases lining up with TRBD2. Germline V gene lookup returns CDR1 LGHNT and CDR2 FRNRAP. This CDR3 is 14 amino acids long. Trimming took 9 bases from V and 15 from J; bases not matched to a gene: 14. For the CDR3, the DNA is TGTGCTAGCGCACTCTCGGGACTAGCGGGGAGGCCGTTCTTC. Amino acid sequence: CASALSGLAGRPFF.

V and J are TRBV6-6 and TRBJ2-2; the match to TRBD2 covers 9 bases. The CDR3 has 16 residues. Germline V gene data show CDR1 as MNHNY and CDR2 as SVGAGI (reference sequence). The V gene end was trimmed by 8 bases and the J gene end by 0 bases; junction bases not matched to a gene: 7. This CDR3 reads CASLVAGAPNTGELFF. Written as DNA, the CDR3 is TGTGCCAGCTTGGTAGCGGGGGCCCCGAACACCGGGGAGCTGTTTTTT.

The chain joins TRBV5-1 to TRBJ1-1, with D unresolved. Germline CDR1 and CDR2: SGHRS and YFSETQ. The length of the CDR3 is 15 residues. The V and J ends lost 1 base and 0 bases respectively, with 10 bases between them. The CDR3 nucleotides read TGCGCCAGCAGCTTGTCTCCGCCCATGAACACTGAAGCTTTCTTT. Its translation: CASSLSPPMNTEAFF.

There are a few counts of this clone. The chain employs TRBV5-6 and TRBJ2-7; a possible D gene is TRBD1 (7 bases). The germline CDR1 and CDR2 sequences are SGHDT and YYEEEE. The CDR3 runs to 17 residues. Between the trimmed V and J ends, which lost 6 bases and 3 bases, there was a span of 25 bases. CDR3: CASNGQEGFETFYEQYF. DNA of the CDR3: TGTGCCAGCAACGGACAGGAGGGGTTCGAAACTTTCTACGAGCAGTACTTC.

The chain has TRBV10-2 and TRBJ2-2; D possibly uses TRBD1 or TRBD2 (5 bases each). The CDR3 contains 14 residues. Germline V gives CDR1 WSHSY, CDR2 SAAADI. Trimming stripped 0 bases from V and 8 bases from J, with 10 bases between. CDR3 amino acids: CASSESGVSGELFF. The CDR3 DNA is TGCGCCAGCAGTGAGTCGGGGGTGTCGGGGGAGCTGTTTTTT.

The rearrangement joins TRBV5-1 to TRBJ2-5, with TRBD2 matching over 8 bases. The CDR3 totals 14 residues. The germline V gene encodes CDR1 SGHRS and CDR2 YFSETQ. The ends lost 4 bases at V and 4 bases at J; junction bases unmatched: 6. The CDR3 nucleotides are TGCGCCAGCAGCGCTCGGGGGGGCCGAGAGACCCAGTACTTC. Protein: CASSARGGRETQYF.

This clone appeared once. J is TRBJ2-2 and V is TRBV3-1 (or the pseudogene TRBV3-2); D unclear. Trimming pared 4 bases from V and 6 bases from J, leaving 6 bases between. CDR3 length equals 12 residues. The germline CDR1 and CDR2 sequences are LGHDT and YNNKEL (reference sequence). CDR3 residues: CASSPRSGELFF. Here the CDR3 DNA reads TGTGCCAGCAGCCCCCGGTCCGGGGAGCTGTTTTTT.

This clone was recorded a few times. The chain has TRBV6-5 and TRBJ1-6; D may be TRBD1 (5 bases). Germline CDR1 is MNHEY and CDR2 is SVGAGI. The V end lost 6 bases, the J end lost 5 bases, and 11 bases lay between the germline ends. CDR3 length equals 14 residues. CDR3 sequence (DNA): TGTGCCAGCAGCCAGACAGAACATAATTCACCCCTCCACTTT. It is translated as CASSQTEHNSPLHF.

The chain recombines TRBV6-5 with TRBJ2-3; 10 bases are a match to TRBD2. Germline trimming cut 7 bases from V and 3 bases from J; bases unmatched to any gene: 7. The CDR3 spans 15 residues. Germline CDR1 MNHEY, CDR2 SVGAGI. In DNA, the CDR3 is TGTGCCAGCAACGAGCGGGGGGGCCCAACAGATACGCAGTATTTT. It translates to CASNERGGPTDTQYF.

The chain uses TRBV6-6 and TRBJ1-4; no firm D call. This CDR3 has 13 amino acids. V lost 6 bases and J 8 bases, leaving 13 bases between the germline ends. Germline V CDR1 and CDR2: MNHNY, SVGAGI (reference sequence). CDR3 sequence (DNA): TGTGCCAGCAGCTCACCACGAGGGGAAAAACTGTTTTTT. This codes for CASSSPRGEKLFF.

This clone was detected a few times. V gene TRBV6-6 combines with J gene TRBJ1-6, with TRBD1 matching over 9 bases. V gave up 4 bases and J gave up 10 bases; unmatched junction bases: 8. The germline V gene encodes CDR1 MNHNY and CDR2 SVGAGI (reference sequence). The CDR3 is made up of 15 amino acids. CDR3 sequence (DNA): TGTGCCAGCAGTTCCCCTGGGACAGGGTTATCACCCCTCCACTTT. Encoded protein: CASSSPGTGLSPLHF.

This sequence joins TRBV5-6 and TRBJ2-6; D remains ambiguous. The CDR3 has 16 residues. Germline assignment: CDR1 SGHDT and CDR2 YYEEEE. The V end was cut by 4 bases, the J end by 0 bases, with 11 bases between. The CDR3: CASSVDVRSGANVLTF. CDR3 DNA: TGTGCCAGCAGCGTGGACGTTCGCTCTGGGGCCAACGTCCTGACTTTC.

The J gene is TRBJ1-2, the V gene TRBV6-6; maybe TRBD1 (6 bases). CDR1 MNHNY and CDR2 SVGAGI come from the germline V gene (reference sequence). The CDR3 is 16 residues long. Trimming took off 0 bases at V and 2 bases at J, with 13 bases between the two ends. The CDR3 reads CASSYSELQGNYGYTF. The CDR3, as DNA: TGTGCCAGCAGTTACTCAGAGCTACAGGGCAACTATGGCTACACCTTC.

The chain carries TRBV7-8 and TRBJ2-4; 7 nucleotides align to TRBD1. The J segment lost 3 bases and the V segment lost 2 bases, leaving 13 bases of the junction unmatched. The CDR3 is 18 amino acids. Germline V gene data show CDR1 as SGHVS and CDR2 as FQNEAQ. CDR3 DNA: TGTGCCAGCAGCTTACATTTGGGGACAGCCAGGGACAAAAACATTCAGTACTTC. It yields the protein CASSLHLGTARDKNIQYF.

This clone was recorded only once. The rearrangement joins TRBV11-2 to TRBJ1-2; D is ambiguous. CDR3 size: 13 residues. Germline V lookup: CDR1 SGHAT, CDR2 FQNNGV. Trimming stripped 0 bases from V and 14 bases from J, with 16 bases between. The CDR3: CASSLDKIGTSTF. The DNA for the CDR3 is TGTGCCAGCAGCTTAGATAAAATTGGCACCTCAACCTTC. Using reference TRBV11-2 and TRBJ1-2 for the parts outside the CDR3, the full variable domain is EAGVAQSPRYKIIEKRQSVAFWCNPISGHATLYWYQQILGQGPKLLIQFQNNGVVDDSQLPKDRFSAERLKGVDSTLKIQPAKLEDSAVYLCASSLDKIGTSTFGSGTRLTVV.

The CDR3 here is CASSPWQSYGYTF. The CDR3 nucleotides read TGTGCCAGCTCCCCCTGGCAGAGTTATGGCTACACCTTC. The chain couples TRBV7-3 to TRBJ1-2; the D is unclear. Germline CDR1 is SGHTA and CDR2 is FQGTGA. V gave up 8 bases and J gave up 5 bases, with 15 bases separating them. This CDR3 has 13 residues.

The rearrangement uses TRBV9 and TRBJ2-2; TRBD2 agrees at 8 bases. J gave up 3 bases and V 0 bases, and 4 bases lay outside the gene matches. The CDR3 length is 16 residues. Germline V gene sequence: CDR1 SGDLS, CDR2 YYNGEE. This CDR3 is CASSVASGPHTGELFF. CDR3 DNA sequence: TGTGCCAGCAGCGTAGCTAGCGGGCCACACACCGGGGAGCTGTTTTTT. The full variable domain, in which reference TRBV9 and TRBJ2-2 provide the parts outside the CDR3, is DSGVTQTPKHLITATGQRVTLRCSPRSGDLSVYWYQQSLDQGLQFLIQYYNGEERAKGNILERFSAQQFPDLHSELNLSSLELGDSALYFCASSVASGPHTGELFFGEGSRLTVL.

This chain joins TRBV19 and TRBJ2-2, with D uncertain. V dropped 4 bases and J dropped 4 bases, with 10 bases sitting between them. Germline V gene sequence: CDR1 LNHDA, CDR2 SQIVND (reference sequence). The CDR3 totals 14 residues. The CDR3 DNA is TGTGCCAGTAGTAGGGAAGTGAGCACCGGGGAGCTGTTTTTT. Translated: CASSREVSTGELFF.

The rearrangement uses TRBV29-1 and TRBJ1-2; 7 positions agree with TRBD1. Germline V gives CDR1 SQVTM, CDR2 ANQGSEA. V was clipped by 5 bases and J by 7 bases; unmatched bases: 4. This CDR3 region has 11 residues. The CDR3 sequence is CSVQGGGGYTF. In nucleotides, the CDR3 is TGCAGCGTTCAGGGGGGAGGTGGCTACACCTTC.

The chain combines TRBV3-1 (or the pseudogene TRBV3-2) with TRBJ2-4; 11 nucleotides line up with TRBD1. The J segment lost 6 bases and the V segment lost 1 base, leaving 2 bases of the junction unmatched. The CDR3 totals 15 residues. The germline gives CDR1 LGHDT, CDR2 YNNKEL (reference sequence). The CDR3 loop reads CASSQGTGGRNIQYF. The CDR3, as DNA: TGTGCCAGCAGCCAAGGGACAGGGGGCCGAAACATTCAGTACTTC.